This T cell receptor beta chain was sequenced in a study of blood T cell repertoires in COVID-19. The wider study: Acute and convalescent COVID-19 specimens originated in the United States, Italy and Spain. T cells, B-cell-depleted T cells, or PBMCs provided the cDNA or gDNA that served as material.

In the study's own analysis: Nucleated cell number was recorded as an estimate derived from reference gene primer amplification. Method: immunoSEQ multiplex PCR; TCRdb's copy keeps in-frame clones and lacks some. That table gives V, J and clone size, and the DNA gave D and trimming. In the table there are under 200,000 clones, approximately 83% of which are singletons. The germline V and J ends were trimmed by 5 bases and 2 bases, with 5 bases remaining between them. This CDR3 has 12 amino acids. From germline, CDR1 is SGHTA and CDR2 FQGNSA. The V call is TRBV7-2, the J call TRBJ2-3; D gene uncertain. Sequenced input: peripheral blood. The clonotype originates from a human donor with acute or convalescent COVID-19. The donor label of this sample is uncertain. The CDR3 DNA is TGTGCCAGCAGCCCAGACACAGATACGCAGTATTTT. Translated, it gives CASSPDTDTQYF.